This entry features one T cell receptor (beta chain) sequence. Under the authors' procedure: From reference gene primer amplification, estimates of nucleated cell counts were derived. Assay used: immunoSEQ multiplex PCR; TCRdb lists only in-frame clones, some missing. D and trimming were read from the DNA, whereas the V and J calls and clone size are those reported in that table. This repertoire shows about 42,000 clones, 80% to 90% found once; its top ten account for around 6.2%. The data were obtained in a study of blood T cell repertoires in COVID-19. For the study at large: Samples came from the United States, Italy and Spain, spanning acute and convalescent COVID-19. Sources were T cells, B-cell-depleted T cells, or PBMCs; the material itself was cDNA or gDNA.

Sequencing was carried out using peripheral blood. The TCR comes from a human donor in a cohort sampled during active COVID-19.

The chain's CDR3 is CASSPRSSGGAGEQFF. CDR3 coding DNA: TGTGCCAGCAGCCCCCGGAGTAGCGGGGGGGCAGGTGAGCAGTTCTTC. The chain employs TRBV4-2 and TRBJ2-1; 11 bases are a match to TRBD2. Germline assignment: CDR1 LGHNA and CDR2 YNFKEQ. The length of the CDR3 is 16 residues. V was pared by 4 bases and J by 9 bases, with 11 bases of the junction left unmatched.